The 20 T cell receptor beta chains given below trace back to one sample, sequenced in a study of cytomegalovirus exposure and HLA in healthy donors (dated by TCRdb to 2016 to 2017). Library preparation employed the immunoSEQ multiplex PCR assay. This immuneACCESS table, as held by TCRdb, lists in-frame sequences with V and J called but not all clones. Of the missing ones, under half trace to an unresolved V gene in checked studies; the others have no known cause. Recorded for this sample are approximately 270,000 clones; approximately 83% of them occurred a single time. 0.9% to 1.1% of the sample lies in the top ten. The sample comprised PBMCs. The receptors derive from a woman in her late teens or twenties in good health and CMV-seronegative.

The chain uses TRBV4-1 and TRBJ1-2; possibly TRBD1 for D (6 bases). CDR3 length equals 17 residues. Trimming cost V 2 bases and J 6 bases, with 22 bases left between them. Looked up from germline, CDR1 is MGHRA and CDR2 is YSYEKL. The CDR3 DNA reads TGCGCCAGCAGCCAAAGGCAAGTCAGGGGCGATCCCCATGGCTACACCTTC. It encodes CASSQRQVRGDPHGYTF.

V and J are TRBV28 and TRBJ1-5; D perhaps matches TRBD1 (6 bases). The CDR3 consists of 15 residues. The germline V gene has CDR1 MDHEN and CDR2 SYDVKM. V was shortened by 2 bases and J by 7 bases, with 15 bases between the two germline ends. The CDR3 sequence: CASSLGPGAQQPQHF. CDR3 DNA: TGTGCCAGCAGTTTAGGTCCAGGGGCGCAGCAGCCCCAGCATTTT.

The chain couples TRBV18 to TRBJ2-7, with D possibly matching TRBD1 (5 bases). The CDR3 has 17 amino acids. Per the germline V gene, CDR1 is KGHSH and CDR2 is LQKENI. V shed 3 bases and J shed 2 bases, with 20 bases lying between them. The CDR3 region is CASSPSRFTGETYEQYF. For the CDR3, the DNA is TGTGCCAGCTCACCCTCTCGGTTCACAGGTGAAACCTACGAGCAGTACTTC.

This clone has more than one count but fewer than ten. The rearrangement joins TRBV6-5 to TRBJ1-6; TRBD1 might be the D (5 bases). CDR3 length: 12 residues. V was trimmed by 8 bases and J by 9 bases, leaving 11 bases between them. The V gene's germline CDR1 is MNHEY and CDR2 SVGAGI. In DNA, the CDR3 is TGTGCCAGCTTAGGCGGGGGTTCACCCCTCCACTTT. Its translation: CASLGGGSPLHF.

The chain links TRBV7-3 to TRBJ2-7; the D gene is possibly TRBD2 (5 bases). Trimming cost V 4 bases and J 5 bases, with 24 bases left between them. The CDR3 runs to 17 residues. Germline V gene data show CDR1 as SGHTA and CDR2 as FQGTGA. The CDR3 loop is CASSSPEVHGSRNEQYF. The CDR3 region has the DNA TGTGCCAGCAGCTCCCCGGAGGTCCACGGAAGTCGGAACGAGCAGTACTTC.

The chain has TRBV19 and TRBJ1-1; D gene unclear. CDR1 LNHDA and CDR2 SQIVND come from the germline V gene (reference sequence). The germline V and J ends were trimmed by 4 bases and 0 bases, with 12 bases remaining between them. The CDR3 loop spans 15 amino acids. As DNA, the CDR3 is TGTGCCAGTAGTAATGGCAGTCCTGTGAACACTGAAGCTTTCTTT. Translating gives CASSNGSPVNTEAFF.

This clone was found once. This sequence joins TRBV11-2 and TRBJ2-2; D might be TRBD2 (5 bases). This CDR3 has 15 residues. V lost 1 base, J lost 5 bases, and 11 bases lay in between. Germline V lookup: CDR1 SGHAT, CDR2 FQNNGV. For the CDR3, the DNA is TGTGCCAGCAGCTTAGCCCGTCGAGGGACCGGGGAGCTGTTTTTT. This codes for CASSLARRGTGELFF.

The J gene is TRBJ2-7, the V gene TRBV6-6; 7 nucleotides align to TRBD1. This CDR3 is built from 14 residues. Unmatched junction bases numbered 1, after V lost 0 bases and J lost 2 bases. CDR1 is MNHNY, CDR2 SVGAGI, per germline (reference sequence). In nucleotides, the CDR3 is TGTGCCAGCAGTTACTCGGACAGGACCTACGAGCAGTACTTC. Translating it yields CASSYSDRTYEQYF.

This clone appeared a single time. The CDR3 DNA sequence: TGCGCCAGCAGCCATACTACCTCCTACGAGCAGTACTTC. Its protein product is CASSHTTSYEQYF. The chain recombines TRBV4-1 with TRBJ2-7, with D uncertain. Germline V CDR1 and CDR2: MGHRA, YSYEKL. Trimming stripped 3 bases from V and 0 bases from J, with 6 bases between. CDR3 size: 13 residues.

This clone appeared a few times. The chain recombines TRBV27 with TRBJ2-7; 14 positions agree with TRBD2. The ends lost 3 bases at V and 3 bases at J; junction bases unmatched: 1. Looked up from germline, CDR1 is MNHEY and CDR2 is SMNVEV (reference sequence). The CDR3 covers 15 residues. CDR3 amino acids: CASSFGTSGSYEQYF. The CDR3 nucleotides read TGTGCCAGCAGTTTTGGGACTAGCGGGAGCTACGAGCAGTACTTC.

The chain has TRBV5-1 and TRBJ1-2; 9 bases line up with TRBD1. Unmatched junction bases numbered 7, after V lost 3 bases and J lost 4 bases. The CDR3 has 15 residues. Germline loops: CDR1 SGHRS, CDR2 YFSETQ. The CDR3 is CASSSGQGTRYGYTF. The DNA of the CDR3 is TGCGCCAGCAGCTCTGGACAGGGGACTCGCTATGGCTACACCTTC.

CDR3 protein: CASRRGQYSNQPQHF. The CDR3 nucleotides read TGTGCCAGCAGGAGGGGACAGTATAGCAATCAGCCCCAGCATTTT. The V gene is TRBV6-1, the J gene TRBJ1-5; TRBD1 aligns across 7 bases. V shed 6 bases and J 0 bases; nucleotides not matched to a gene: 5. The CDR3 has 15 amino acids. CDR1 MNHNS and CDR2 SASEGT come from the germline V gene.

The gene calls are TRBV11-2 and TRBJ2-1, with 8 bases fitting TRBD2. The CDR3 totals 15 residues. Looked up from germline, CDR1 is SGHAT and CDR2 is FQNNGV. V gave up 3 bases and J gave up 0 bases; unmatched junction bases: 1. CDR3 coding DNA: TGTGCCAGCAGCTTCGGACTAGCCTCCTACAATGAGCAGTTCTTC. It yields the protein CASSFGLASYNEQFF.

This clone has a single count. The genes are TRBV19 and TRBJ1-1; perhaps TRBD1 as D (6 bases). Germline V gives CDR1 LNHDA, CDR2 SQIVND (reference sequence). Trimming left V 5 bases short and J 3 bases short, with 19 bases between. This CDR3 has 16 residues. The CDR3 loop reads CASSASLGGGYTEAFF. DNA for the CDR3: TGTGCCAGTAGTGCCTCCTTAGGGGGTGGGTACACTGAAGCTTTCTTT.

The chain is built from TRBV30 and TRBJ2-7; D ambiguous. V was pared by 2 bases and J by 4 bases, with 6 bases between. The CDR3 loop spans 11 amino acids. Germline V gives CDR1 GTSNPN, CDR2 SVGIG (reference sequence). DNA of the CDR3: TGTGCCTGGAGTCTCCAGTACGAGCAGTACTTC. Protein: CAWSLQYEQYF.

This chain uses TRBV7-6 with TRBJ2-7; D might be TRBD2 (6 bases). In germline, CDR1 is SGHVS, CDR2 FNYEAQ. Trimming took 1 base from V and 3 from J, leaving 13 bases between them. The CDR3 contains 15 residues. DNA of the CDR3: TGTGCCAGCAGCTTAGACGACGGGGGTGACTACGAGCAGTACTTC. Residues: CASSLDDGGDYEQYF.

The chain combines TRBV9 with TRBJ2-7; 8 nucleotides match TRBD1. V was clipped by 2 bases and J by 3 bases; unmatched bases: 4. CDR1 and CDR2 from the germline V gene are SGDLS and YYNGEE. The CDR3 sequence is 14 residues long. CDR3: CASSVQGASYEQYF. The CDR3 nucleotides read TGTGCCAGCAGCGTGCAGGGGGCGAGCTACGAGCAGTACTTC.

This rearrangement joins TRBV4-3 to TRBJ2-1; D uncertain. The germline V gene has CDR1 LGHNA and CDR2 YSLEER. The CDR3 totals 14 residues. V shed 0 bases and J shed 4 bases, with 7 bases lying between them. CDR3 DNA: TGCGCCAGCAGCCAAGAAAACACGTACAATGAGCAGTTCTTC. Residues: CASSQENTYNEQFF.

The rearrangement links TRBV5-6 to TRBJ1-5; possible D gene TRBD1, 6 bases. V dropped 2 bases and J dropped 6 bases, with 15 bases sitting between them. CDR3 length: 15 amino acids. Per germline, CDR1 SGHDT and CDR2 YYEEEE. CDR3 DNA sequence: TGTGCCAGCAGCTTTGGGGCAGGGACAAGTCAGCCCCAGCATTTT. This codes for CASSFGAGTSQPQHF.

This chain uses TRBV6-1 with TRBJ1-5; no firm D call. The germline V gene encodes CDR1 MNHNS and CDR2 SASEGT. The CDR3 is made up of 14 amino acids. The V and J ends lost 6 bases and 7 bases respectively, with 16 bases between them. The CDR3 here is CASRGLTGLQPQHF. As DNA, the CDR3 is TGTGCCAGCAGAGGCCTCACGGGGTTACAGCCCCAGCATTTT.